The subject of this entry is one T cell receptor (beta chain). The data originate from a study of blood T cell repertoires in COVID-19. Turning to the study itself: The analysed material was cDNA or gDNA that came from T cells, B-cell-depleted T cells, or PBMCs.

Generated by immunoSEQ multiplex PCR, the TCRdb table keeps only in-frame clones and is missing some. The data show approximately 11,000 clones, 85% to 90% seen once. Germline V CDR1 and CDR2: SGHNT, YENEEA. The CDR3 has 15 residues. Trimming took 3 bases from V and 5 from J; bases not matched to a gene: 6. The source of this sequence is a woman aged 55-70 years with active COVID-19. Sequenced material: peripheral blood. This chain links TRBV11-3 with TRBJ2-3; 9 bases are a match to TRBD1. This CDR3 reads CASSLGQGGEDTQYF. The CDR3 DNA follows: TGTGCCAGCAGCTTGGGACAGGGAGGGGAAGATACGCAGTATTTT.